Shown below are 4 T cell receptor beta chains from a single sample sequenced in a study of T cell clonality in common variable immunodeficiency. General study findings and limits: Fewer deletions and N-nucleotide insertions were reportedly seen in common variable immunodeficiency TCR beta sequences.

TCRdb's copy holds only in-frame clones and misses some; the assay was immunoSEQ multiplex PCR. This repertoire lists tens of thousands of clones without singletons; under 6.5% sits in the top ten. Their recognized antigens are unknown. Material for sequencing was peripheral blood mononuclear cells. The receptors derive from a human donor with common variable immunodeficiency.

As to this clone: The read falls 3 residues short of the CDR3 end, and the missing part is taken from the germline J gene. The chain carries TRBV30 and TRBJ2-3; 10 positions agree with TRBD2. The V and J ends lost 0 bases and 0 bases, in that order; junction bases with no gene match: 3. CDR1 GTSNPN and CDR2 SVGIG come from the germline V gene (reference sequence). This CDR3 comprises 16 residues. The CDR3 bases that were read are TGTGCCTGGAGTGTATCGACTAGCGGGAGCACAGATACG. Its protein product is CAWSVSTSGSTDT. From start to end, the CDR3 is CAWSVSTSGSTDTQYF.

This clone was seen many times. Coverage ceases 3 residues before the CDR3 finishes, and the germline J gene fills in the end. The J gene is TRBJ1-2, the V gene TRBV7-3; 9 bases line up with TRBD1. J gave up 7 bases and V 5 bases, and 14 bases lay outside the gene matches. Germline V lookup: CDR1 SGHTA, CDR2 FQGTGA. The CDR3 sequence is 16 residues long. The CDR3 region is CASSPYAGQGTGGYTF. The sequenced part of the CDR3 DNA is TGTGCCAGCAGCCCCTACGCCGGACAGGGGACTGGTGGC.

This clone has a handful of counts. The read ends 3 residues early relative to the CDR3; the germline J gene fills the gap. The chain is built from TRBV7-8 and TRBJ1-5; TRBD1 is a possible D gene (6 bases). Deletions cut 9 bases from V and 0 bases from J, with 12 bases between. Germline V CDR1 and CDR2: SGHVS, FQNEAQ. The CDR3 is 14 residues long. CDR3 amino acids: CASTDRLSNQPQHF. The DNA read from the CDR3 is TGTGCCAGTACGGACAGACTTAGCAATCAGCCC.

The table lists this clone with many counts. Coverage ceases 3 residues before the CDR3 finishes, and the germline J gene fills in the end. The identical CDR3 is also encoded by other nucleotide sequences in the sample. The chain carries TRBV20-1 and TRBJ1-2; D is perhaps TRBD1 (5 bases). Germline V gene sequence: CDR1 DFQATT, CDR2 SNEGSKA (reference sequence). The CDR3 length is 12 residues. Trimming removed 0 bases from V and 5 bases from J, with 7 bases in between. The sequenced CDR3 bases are TGCAGTGCTAGAGATAGGGGATATGGC. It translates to CSARDRGYG. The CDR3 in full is CSARDRGYGYTF.